Presented here are 21 T cell receptor beta chains from one specimen sequenced in a study of T-cell reconstitution after alpha-beta-depleted transplantation in children. Preparation of the TCRbeta library used unique molecular identifiers. MiXCR was run by TCRdb on the PCR reads, yielding one entry per CDR3 protein. The sample includes 350,000 to 500,000 distinct CDR3 sequences, 43% seen only once; the top ten take 25% to 30%. The specimen comprised PBMCs, sampled before TCRalphabeta/CD19-depleted stem cell transplant. All receptors come from a girl aged 2 to 10 with aplastic anemia, due to receive a stem cell transplant.

CDR3: CASSPQTQKATDTQYF. CDR3 nucleotides: TGCGCCAGCAGCCCGCAGACACAGAAAGCCACAGATACGCAGTATTTT. The rearrangement joins TRBV5-1 to TRBJ2-3; D ambiguous. Germline V gene lookup returns CDR1 SGHRS and CDR2 YFSETQ. The germline V and J ends were trimmed by 4 bases and 2 bases, with 17 bases remaining between them. The CDR3 length is 16 residues.

The chain has TRBV12-3 or TRBV12-4 and TRBJ1-2; D is possibly TRBD1 (6 bases). Trimming stripped 7 bases from V and 8 bases from J, with 20 bases between. This CDR3 has 14 amino acids. This chain's CDR3 is CASTLTGSERGYTF. In DNA, the CDR3 is TGTGCCAGCACCCTGACAGGTTCAGAACGCGGCTACACCTTC.

The chain joins TRBV6-2 or TRBV6-3 to TRBJ2-7; D not resolved. This CDR3 has 15 residues. The V and J ends lost 5 bases and 0 bases respectively, with 14 bases between them. Germline-derived CDR1 and CDR2 are MNHEY and SVGEGT. The CDR3 reads CASSHQDSYSYEQYF. The CDR3 coding sequence is TGTGCCAGCAGTCACCAAGATTCCTACTCCTACGAGCAGTACTTC.

The chain couples TRBV7-2 to TRBJ2-7; possible D gene TRBD1, 6 bases. The CDR3 is 14 residues long. Trimming took 5 bases from V and 1 from J, leaving 12 bases between them. Germline V gene lookup returns CDR1 SGHTA and CDR2 FQGNSA. Written as DNA, the CDR3 is TGTGCCAGCAGCCCGGTGCAGGGGTCCTACGAGCAGTACTTC. Protein product: CASSPVQGSYEQYF.

This clonotype was found many times. The chain is built from TRBV12-3 or TRBV12-4 and TRBJ2-5; 7 bases are a match to TRBD2. V lost 3 bases and J lost 9; bases outside the gene matches: 13. The CDR3 runs 15 residues. CDR3 region: CASSFGVGTIEAQYF. The DNA of the CDR3 is TGTGCCAGCAGTTTCGGTGTAGGGACTATTGAAGCCCAGTACTTC.

The CDR3: CASLGGGDGYTF. DNA of the CDR3: TGTGCCAGCTTGGGAGGGGGCGATGGCTACACCTTC. The rearrangement joins TRBV6-5 to TRBJ1-2; 7 bases line up with TRBD1. Germline V gene lookup returns CDR1 MNHEY and CDR2 SVGAGI. Trimming removed 8 bases from V and 6 bases from J; junction bases left unmatched: 6. CDR3 length equals 12 residues.

This chain connects TRBV5-6 to TRBJ1-3; 7 bases agree with TRBD1. V lost 4 bases and J lost 2; bases outside the gene matches: 3. The CDR3 is made up of 14 amino acids. The germline CDR1 and CDR2 sequences are SGHDT and YYEEEE. CDR3: CASSGTATGNTIYF. CDR3 DNA sequence: TGTGCCAGCAGCGGGACAGCCACTGGAAACACCATATATTTT.

CDR3 loop: CSVYPGSNTGELFF. The CDR3 nucleotides are TGCAGCGTTTATCCCGGATCGAACACCGGGGAGCTGTTTTTT. The rearrangement joins TRBV29-1 to TRBJ2-2; D unclear. The CDR3 runs to 14 residues. Germline loops: CDR1 SQVTM, CDR2 ANQGSEA. Trimming left V 5 bases short and J 0 bases short, with 10 bases between.

V usage is TRBV27 and J usage is TRBJ2-3; D unclear. V was clipped by 5 bases and J by 2 bases, with 8 bases between them. The V gene's germline CDR1 is MNHEY and CDR2 SMNVEV (reference sequence). This CDR3 has 13 amino acids. The CDR3 here is CASSERSTDTQYF. The CDR3 coding sequence is TGTGCCAGCAGTGAAAGATCCACAGATACGCAGTATTTT.

This clonotype was recorded a few times. CDR3 bases: TGCAGTGCTAGAGATCGTCAGGGGGCCTACTTACTGAACACTGAAGCTTTCTTT. Translated: CSARDRQGAYLLNTEAFF. This chain links TRBV20-1 with TRBJ1-1, with 8 bases identical to TRBD1. V was pared by 0 bases and J by 0 bases, with 12 bases of the junction left unmatched. The germline V gene encodes CDR1 DFQATT and CDR2 SNEGSKA (reference sequence). CDR3 length: 18 residues.

The V call is TRBV7-2, the J call TRBJ2-2; D may be TRBD2 (5 bases). The CDR3 contains 16 residues. In germline, CDR1 is SGHTA, CDR2 FQGNSA. The V and J ends lost 5 bases and 4 bases respectively, with 17 bases between them. The CDR3 sequence: CASSPNRLAGTGELFF. Here the CDR3 DNA reads TGTGCCAGCAGCCCGAATCGACTGGCGGGCACCGGGGAGCTGTTTTTT.

V usage is TRBV7-9 and J usage is TRBJ2-3; 12 nucleotides match TRBD2. CDR3 size: 16 residues. J was trimmed by 9 bases and V by 6 bases; bases with no gene match: 13. Germline-derived CDR1 and CDR2 are SEHNR and FQNEAQ (reference sequence). The CDR3 bases are TGTGCCAGCAGTCTCCGACTAGCGGGAGACGAACCCACGCAGTATTTT. It is translated as CASSLRLAGDEPTQYF. Drawing the rest from reference TRBV7-9 and TRBJ2-3, the complete variable domain is DTGVSQNPRHKITKRGQNVTFRCDPISEHNRLYWYRQTLGQGPEFLTYFQNEAQLEKSRLLSDRFSAERPKGSFSTLEIQRTEQGDSAMYLCASSLRLAGDEPTQYFGPGTRLTVL.

The chain joins TRBV7-2 to TRBJ1-2, with TRBD1 matching 11 bases. Germline loops: CDR1 SGHTA, CDR2 FQGNSA. The V and J ends lost 3 bases and 12 bases, in that order; junction bases with no gene match: 12. CDR3 length equals 15 residues. DNA for the CDR3: TGTGCCAGCAGCTTTTACCAGACGGGACAGGGGGGCGACACCTTC. Its protein is CASSFYQTGQGGDTF.

This clonotype was recorded only once. The chain joins TRBV6-1 to TRBJ2-7, with D tentatively TRBD1 (6 bases). CDR1 and CDR2 from the germline V gene are MNHNS and SASEGT. V dropped 7 bases and J dropped 2 bases, with 18 bases sitting between them. The CDR3 totals 15 residues. The CDR3 nucleotides are TGTGCCAGCAAAAGACGGACAGCCGATACCTACGAGCAGTACTTC. Translating gives CASKRRTADTYEQYF.

The chain uses TRBV20-1 and TRBJ2-5, with D possibly TRBD2 on 5 matching bases. Trimming took off 3 bases at V and 5 bases at J, with 16 bases between the two ends. Germline lookup yields CDR1 DFQATT and CDR2 SNEGSKA (reference sequence). CDR3 length: 14 residues. The CDR3 DNA reads as TGCAGTGCTAGCCGGACTCCCAACATGGAGACCCAGTACTTC. Translated: CSASRTPNMETQYF.

This clonotype was counted only a few times. This chain joins TRBV20-1 and TRBJ2-1; TRBD1 matches 7 bases. The length of the CDR3 is 14 residues. Germline trimming cut 6 bases from V and 3 bases from J; bases unmatched to any gene: 8. From germline, CDR1 is DFQATT and CDR2 SNEGSKA (reference sequence). The CDR3 coding sequence is TGCAGTGCAGAGAAGGGGGACAGCTACAATGAGCAGTTCTTC. Translated, it gives CSAEKGDSYNEQFF.

The V call is TRBV20-1, the J call TRBJ1-5; D uncertain. V was trimmed by 0 bases and J by 2 bases, leaving 11 bases between them. The length of the CDR3 is 15 residues. Germline V gene sequence: CDR1 DFQATT, CDR2 SNEGSKA (reference sequence). The CDR3: CSARDQEGGNQPQHF. CDR3 nucleotides: TGCAGTGCTAGAGATCAGGAGGGTGGCAATCAGCCCCAGCATTTT.

V usage is TRBV3-1 and J usage is TRBJ2-4; no firm D call. Trimming cost V 0 bases and J 9 bases, with 9 bases left between them. There are 13 residues in the CDR3. The germline V gene encodes CDR1 LGHDT and CDR2 YNNKEL (reference sequence). CDR3 amino acids: CASSQDLIGIQYF. CDR3 coding DNA: TGTGCCAGCAGCCAAGATCTAATAGGCATTCAGTACTTC.

Only a few counts were recorded for this clonotype. This chain connects TRBV4-1 to TRBJ1-3, with D unclear. The CDR3 runs 15 residues. Germline CDR1 reads MGHRA; CDR2 reads YSYEKL. V lost 3 bases to trimming and J lost 0 bases, with 9 bases between them. In DNA, the CDR3 is TGCGCCAGCAGCCAGGTCAGGACCTCTGGAAACACCATATATTTT. Protein sequence: CASSQVRTSGNTIYF.

This clonotype was detected only a few times. The chain joins TRBV4-1 to TRBJ2-7; tentative D call: TRBD2 (5 bases). With 0 bases removed from V and 0 bases from J, the gap between germline ends came to 12 bases. The CDR3 has 16 residues. CDR1 MGHRA and CDR2 YSYEKL come from the germline V gene. The CDR3 DNA sequence: TGCGCCAGCAGCCAAGATCGGAGGCCGGGCTCCTACGAGCAGTACTTC. As protein: CASSQDRRPGSYEQYF.

The chain employs TRBV7-9 and TRBJ1-4; D might be TRBD1 (5 bases). The CDR3 spans 15 residues. V was cut by 4 bases and J by 11 bases, with 20 bases left in between. Germline CDR1 SEHNR, CDR2 FQNEAQ (reference sequence). CDR3 sequence: CASSSTRDRGSKLFF. The CDR3 DNA sequence: TGTGCCAGCAGCTCCACCCGGGACCGGGGGAGTAAACTGTTTTTT.